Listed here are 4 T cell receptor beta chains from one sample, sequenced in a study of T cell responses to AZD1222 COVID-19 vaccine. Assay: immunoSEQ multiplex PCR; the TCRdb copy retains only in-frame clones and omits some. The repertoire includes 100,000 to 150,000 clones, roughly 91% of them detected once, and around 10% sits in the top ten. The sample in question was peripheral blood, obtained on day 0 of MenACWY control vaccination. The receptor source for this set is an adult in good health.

The CDR3 sequence: CASSWTSGMDTQYF. The CDR3 DNA follows: TGTGCCAGTAGTTGGACTAGCGGGATGGATACGCAGTATTTT. This chain connects TRBV19 to TRBJ2-3; 12 nucleotides align to TRBD2. The V gene's germline CDR1 is LNHDA and CDR2 SQIVND (reference sequence). This CDR3 spans 14 amino acids. The J segment lost 6 bases and the V segment lost 5 bases, leaving 3 bases of the junction unmatched.

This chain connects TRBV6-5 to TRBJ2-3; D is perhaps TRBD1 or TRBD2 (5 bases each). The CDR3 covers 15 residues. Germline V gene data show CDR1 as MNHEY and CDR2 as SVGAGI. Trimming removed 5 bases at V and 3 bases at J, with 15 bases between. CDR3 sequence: CASSIGGVVTDTQYF. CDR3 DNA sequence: TGTGCCAGCAGTATTGGGGGAGTGGTTACAGATACGCAGTATTTT.

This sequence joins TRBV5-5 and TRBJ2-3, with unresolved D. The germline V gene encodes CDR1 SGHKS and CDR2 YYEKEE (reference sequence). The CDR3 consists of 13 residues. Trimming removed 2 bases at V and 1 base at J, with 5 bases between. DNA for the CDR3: TGTGCCAGCAGCTTCCCCGGCACAGATACGCAGTATTTT. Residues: CASSFPGTDTQYF.

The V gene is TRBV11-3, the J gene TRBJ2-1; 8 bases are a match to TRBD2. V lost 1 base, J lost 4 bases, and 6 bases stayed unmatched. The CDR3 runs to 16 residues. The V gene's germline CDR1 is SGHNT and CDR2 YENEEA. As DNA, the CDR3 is TGTGCCAGCAGCTTAGGGTCTAGCGGGCGGTACAATGAGCAGTTCTTC. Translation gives CASSLGSSGRYNEQFF. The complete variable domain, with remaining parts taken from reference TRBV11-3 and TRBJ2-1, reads EAGVVQSPRYKIIEKKQPVAFWCNPISGHNTLYWYLQNLGQGPELLIRYENEEAVDDSQLPKDRFSAERLKGVDSTLKIQPAELGDSAVYLCASSLGSSGRYNEQFFGPGTRLTVL.